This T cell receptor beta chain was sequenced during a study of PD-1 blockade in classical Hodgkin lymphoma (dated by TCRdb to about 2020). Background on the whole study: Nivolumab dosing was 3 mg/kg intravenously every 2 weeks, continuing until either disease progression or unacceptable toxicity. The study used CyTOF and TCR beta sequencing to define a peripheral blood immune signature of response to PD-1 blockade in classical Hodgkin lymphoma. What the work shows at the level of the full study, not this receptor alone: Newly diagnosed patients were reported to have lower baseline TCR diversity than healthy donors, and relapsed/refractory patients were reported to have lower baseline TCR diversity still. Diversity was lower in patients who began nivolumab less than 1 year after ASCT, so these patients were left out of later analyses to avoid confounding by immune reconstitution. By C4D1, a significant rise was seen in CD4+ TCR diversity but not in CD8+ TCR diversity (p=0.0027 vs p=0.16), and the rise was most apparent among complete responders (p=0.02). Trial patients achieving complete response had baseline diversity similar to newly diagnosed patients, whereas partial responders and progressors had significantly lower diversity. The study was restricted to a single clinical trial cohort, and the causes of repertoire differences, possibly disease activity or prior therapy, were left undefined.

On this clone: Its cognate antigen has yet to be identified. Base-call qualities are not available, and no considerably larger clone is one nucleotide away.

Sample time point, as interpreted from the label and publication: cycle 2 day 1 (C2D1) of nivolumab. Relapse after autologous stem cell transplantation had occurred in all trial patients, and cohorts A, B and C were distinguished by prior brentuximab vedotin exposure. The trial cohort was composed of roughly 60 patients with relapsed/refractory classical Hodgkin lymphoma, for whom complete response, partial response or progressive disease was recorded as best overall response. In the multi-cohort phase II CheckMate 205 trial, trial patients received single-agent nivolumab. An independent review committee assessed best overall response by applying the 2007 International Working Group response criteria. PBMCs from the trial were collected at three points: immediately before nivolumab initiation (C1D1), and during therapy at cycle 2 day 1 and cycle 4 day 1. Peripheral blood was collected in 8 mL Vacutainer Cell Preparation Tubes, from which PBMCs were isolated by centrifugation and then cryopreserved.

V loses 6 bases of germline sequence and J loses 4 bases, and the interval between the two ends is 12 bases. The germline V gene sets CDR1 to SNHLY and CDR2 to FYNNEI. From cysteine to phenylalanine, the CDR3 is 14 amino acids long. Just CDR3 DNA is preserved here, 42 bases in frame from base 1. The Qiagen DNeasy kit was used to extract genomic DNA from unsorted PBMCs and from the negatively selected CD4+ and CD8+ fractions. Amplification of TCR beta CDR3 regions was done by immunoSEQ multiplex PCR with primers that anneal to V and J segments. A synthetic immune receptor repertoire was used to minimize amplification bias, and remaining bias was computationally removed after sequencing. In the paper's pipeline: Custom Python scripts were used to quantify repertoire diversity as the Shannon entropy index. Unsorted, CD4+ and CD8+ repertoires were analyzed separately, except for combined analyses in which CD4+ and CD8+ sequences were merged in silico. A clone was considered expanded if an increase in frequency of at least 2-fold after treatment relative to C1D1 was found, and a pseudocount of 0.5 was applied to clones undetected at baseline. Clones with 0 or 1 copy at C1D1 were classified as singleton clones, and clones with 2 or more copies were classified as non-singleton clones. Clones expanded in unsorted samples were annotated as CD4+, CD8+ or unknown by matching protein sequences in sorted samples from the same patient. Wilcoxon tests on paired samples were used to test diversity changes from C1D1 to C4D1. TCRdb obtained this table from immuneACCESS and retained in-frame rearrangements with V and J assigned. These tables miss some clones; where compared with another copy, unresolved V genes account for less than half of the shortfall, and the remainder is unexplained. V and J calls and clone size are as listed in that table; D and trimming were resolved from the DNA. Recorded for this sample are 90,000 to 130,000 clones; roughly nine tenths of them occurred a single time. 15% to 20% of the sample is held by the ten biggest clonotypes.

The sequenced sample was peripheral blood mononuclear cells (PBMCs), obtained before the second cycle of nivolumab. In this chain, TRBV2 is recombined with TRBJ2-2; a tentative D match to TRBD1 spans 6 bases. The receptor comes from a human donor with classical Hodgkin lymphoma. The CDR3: CASSPQGPTGELFF. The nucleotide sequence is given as TGTGCCAGCAGCCCACAGGGTCCCACCGGGGAGCTGTTTTTT.